This T cell receptor (beta chain) was sequenced during a study of esophageal squamous cell carcinoma under preoperative chemotherapy. As for the study in general: Samples included peripheral blood T cells as well as tumor-infiltrating lymphocytes. Points from the study as a whole: Abundant clones tended to shrink rather than expand after paclitaxel-nedaplatin. Peripheral T cells migrating into the tumor appeared to partly supply post-treatment tumor-infiltrating lymphocytes.

Trimming left V 11 bases short and J 10 bases short, with 21 bases between. From germline, CDR1 is MNHNS and CDR2 SASEGT. This CDR3 is 13 amino acids long. TCRdb ran MiXCR on the PCR reads and lists one entry per CDR3 protein. This sample has roughly 13,000 distinct CDR3 sequences; approximately 51% occur once, and the top ten carry 16%. Regarding time point: before preoperative PTX-NDP chemotherapy. In regard to this clonotype: Antigen specificity is unknown.

The TCR was taken from a human donor with esophageal squamous cell carcinoma. The donor label of this sample is uncertain. This sample was taken from a patient given preoperative chemotherapy. The V call is TRBV6-1, the J call TRBJ2-1; D is unresolved. The CDR3: CAAGDHGSYEQFF. The CDR3 coding sequence is TGTGCCGCAGGAGACCACGGCTCCTACGAGCAGTTCTTC.